One and the same sample provided the 13 T cell receptor beta chains below, sequenced in a study of cytomegalovirus exposure and HLA in healthy donors. It was with 60 Vbeta and 13 Jbeta primers that the PCR ran. This table comes from immunoSEQ multiplex PCR, and its TCRdb copy is limited to in-frame clones, with some not included. The table lists about 64,000 clones, 85% of them singletons. Sequencing input: PBMCs. All receptors come from a female donor in good health and CMV-seronegative.

With respect to this clone: One end of the junction fails to match germline, which may point to a read error. The chain couples TRBV7-9 to TRBJ2-3; 7 positions agree with TRBD2. The CDR3 totals 15 residues. The V gene's germline CDR1 is SEHNR and CDR2 FQNEAQ (reference sequence). CDR3: CSSSSPRLAGDTQYF. CDR3 nucleotides: TGTTCCAGCAGCTCACCCCGACTAGCAGGGGATACGCAGTATTTT.

The V gene is TRBV6-5, the J gene TRBJ2-5; D possibly corresponds to TRBD1 (5 bases). V dropped 0 bases and J dropped 3 bases, with 14 bases sitting between them. This CDR3 region has 16 residues. Germline CDR1 reads MNHEY; CDR2 reads SVGAGI. CDR3 sequence reads: CASSYSRSHRKETQYF. CDR3 coding DNA: TGTGCCAGCAGTTACTCGAGGTCGCACAGGAAAGAGACCCAGTACTTC.

The rearrangement uses TRBV27 and TRBJ2-1, with a weak D call TRBD2 (5 bases). Germline assignment: CDR1 MNHEY and CDR2 SMNVEV (reference sequence). V lost 0 bases, J lost 0 bases, and 9 bases lay in between. The CDR3 length is 16 residues. The CDR3 protein is CASSLSPAASYNEQFF. CDR3 coding DNA: TGTGCCAGCAGTTTATCTCCAGCGGCCTCCTACAATGAGCAGTTCTTC.

The chain joins TRBV20-1 to TRBJ2-7; D unresolved. Germline lookup yields CDR1 DFQATT and CDR2 SNEGSKA (reference sequence). The ends were cut back, 1 base at V and 7 bases at J, with 8 bases in the middle. This CDR3 is 11 amino acids long. CDR3: CSARAQLEQYF. In DNA, the CDR3 is TGCAGTGCTAGAGCCCAACTGGAGCAGTACTTC.

The chain carries TRBV27 and TRBJ1-2; 8 bases are shared with TRBD1. Germline assignment: CDR1 MNHEY and CDR2 SMNVEV (reference sequence). Germline trimming cut 2 bases from V and 4 bases from J; bases unmatched to any gene: 9. CDR3 size: 16 residues. CDR3 protein: CASSLMRTGLPYGYTF. The CDR3 bases are TGTGCCAGCAGTTTAATGAGGACAGGGCTGCCCTATGGCTACACCTTC.

The chain links TRBV18 to TRBJ1-1; 7 bases are a match to TRBD1. Germline V CDR1 and CDR2: KGHSH, LQKENI. CDR3 length equals 16 residues. Trimming removed 2 bases from V and 7 bases from J; junction bases left unmatched: 13. The DNA for the CDR3 is TGTGCCAGCTCACCATTCGAGGCCAGGGGGGCCGATGAAGCTTTCTTT. It is translated as CASSPFEARGADEAFF.

This sequence joins TRBV14 and TRBJ2-1; TRBD1 is a possible D gene (6 bases). The germline V gene encodes CDR1 SGHDN and CDR2 FVKESK. Trimming stripped 4 bases from V and 5 bases from J, with 12 bases between. This CDR3 is built from 14 residues. CDR3 nucleotide sequence: TGTGCCAGCAGCCTAGTTACAGGGAACAATGAGCAGTTCTTC. Encoded protein: CASSLVTGNNEQFF.

The gene calls are TRBV18 and TRBJ2-3; D is possibly TRBD2 (6 bases). Trimming left V 0 bases short and J 7 bases short, with 14 bases between. This CDR3 is built from 15 residues. Germline V gene data show CDR1 as KGHSH and CDR2 as LQKENI. CDR3 bases: TGTGCCAGCTCACCACCGTCGGAGGGATGGAATACGCAGTATTTT. Translated, it gives CASSPPSEGWNTQYF.

The chain is built from TRBV29-1 and TRBJ2-5, with TRBD2 matching over 13 bases. Looked up from germline, CDR1 is SQVTM and CDR2 is ANQGSEA. V lost 8 bases and J lost 2; bases outside the gene matches: 5. There are 14 residues in the CDR3. Here the CDR3 reads CSSGLAGAQETQYF. As DNA, the CDR3 is TGCAGCTCAGGACTAGCGGGGGCTCAAGAGACCCAGTACTTC. Full variable domain (rest looked up from reference TRBV29-1 and TRBJ2-5): SAVISQKPSRDICQRGTSLTIQCQVDSQVTMMFWYRQQPGQSLTLIATANQGSEATYESGFVIDKFPISRPNLTFSTLTVSNMSPEDSSIYLCSSGLAGAQETQYFGPGTRLLVL.

V usage is TRBV30 and J usage is TRBJ1-2; TRBD1 is a possible D gene (6 bases). The V gene's germline CDR1 is GTSNPN and CDR2 SVGIG (reference sequence). V was pared by 3 bases and J by 4 bases, with 12 bases between. The CDR3 runs to 13 residues. The DNA of the CDR3 is TGTGCCTGGAGGGGACAACAGGTCTATGGCTACACCTTC. Encoded protein: CAWRGQQVYGYTF.

V and J are TRBV19 and TRBJ2-7; 10 nucleotides match TRBD2. With V trimmed by 5 bases and J by 3 bases, 4 bases remained unmatched. The CDR3 has 14 amino acids. Per germline, CDR1 LNHDA and CDR2 SQIVND (reference sequence). The CDR3 bases are TGTGCCAGTAGTCACGCTAGCGGGAGCTACGAGCAGTACTTC. Protein: CASSHASGSYEQYF.

A single count supports this clone. Here the CDR3 DNA reads TGTGCCAGCAGGCCGACAGGGGGCGCGGGGGACACTGAAGCTTTCTTT. Its protein is CASRPTGGAGDTEAFF. The gene calls are TRBV28 and TRBJ1-1, with TRBD1 matching over 10 bases. Germline CDR1 and CDR2: MDHEN and SYDVKM. Losses at the gene ends were 6 bases for V and 3 bases for J; bases not matched to a gene: 10. The CDR3 is made up of 16 amino acids.

This clone came up once. The chain has TRBV19 and TRBJ2-1; weak D call: TRBD2 (6 bases). The CDR3 contains 16 residues. CDR1 LNHDA and CDR2 SQIVND come from the germline V gene (reference sequence). Trimming took off 3 bases at V and 1 base at J, with 13 bases between the two ends. The chain's CDR3 is CASSILGGKSYNEQFF. CDR3 DNA sequence: TGTGCCAGTAGTATTTTGGGGGGTAAATCCTACAATGAGCAGTTCTTC.